The rows below give T cell receptor beta chains drawn from one sample of a study of control samples from healthy donors and cancer patients. Profiled with immunoSEQ multiplex PCR; TCRdb holds only in-frame clones, not every one. The sample comprises some 71,000 clones, about 90% of which are singletons, and approximately 2.3% rests with the top ten. Material for sequencing was PBMCs. The source of these receptors is a woman aged 50 to 65 with head and neck cancer. Each CDR3 is given with its conserved first and last residue. D genes are given only for firm matches.

CDR3aa	j_gene	d_gene	v_gene
CASSAAGPAKNIQYF	TRBJ2-4	-	TRBV2
CASSPDSRGFYYGYTF	TRBJ1-2	-	TRBV18
CASSFPTGSYEQYF	TRBJ2-7	TRBD1	TRBV7-8
CASSQDFGATVPRVYGYTF	TRBJ1-2	-	TRBV4-1
CASSSSRNTQYF	TRBJ2-3	-	TRBV7-2
CASRPTGQIYTEAFF	TRBJ1-1	-	TRBV2
CASSSGQGLNTEAFF	TRBJ1-1	-	TRBV5-4
CASSLGTENTGELFF	TRBJ2-2	-	TRBV5-1
CASSPWGADTQYF	TRBJ2-3	-	TRBV3-1/TRBV3-2
CAWTLMTGGYTEAFF	TRBJ1-1	TRBD1	TRBV30
CASSHFGQAKNIQYF	TRBJ2-4	TRBD1	TRBV3-1/TRBV3-2
CASSYVVDSNEKLFF	TRBJ1-4	-	TRBV7-2
CASSQGQSYNEQFF	TRBJ2-1	TRBD1	TRBV4-3
CASSLADSYNEQFF	TRBJ2-1	-	TRBV7-2
CASPAEGQRGGPLGETQYF	TRBJ2-5	TRBD2	TRBV27
CASSVVGTGGPRNGYTF	TRBJ1-2	TRBD1	TRBV9
CASSDGGAYNEQFF	TRBJ2-1	TRBD2	TRBV6-4
CASSLTGPLGGNSPLHF	TRBJ1-6	-	TRBV6-6
CAWSPEAGPGRGFEAFF	TRBJ1-1	-	TRBV30
CASSEVGGTPLHF	TRBJ1-6	-	TRBV6-4
CASSLDTGGLSSGNTIYF	TRBJ1-3	TRBD1	TRBV11-2
CASSAWDGWRNEQFF	TRBJ2-1	-	TRBV9